This is a list of T cell receptor beta chains from one sample in a study of circulating tumor DNA in untreated peripheral T-cell lymphoma. Data came from immunoSEQ multiplex PCR; TCRdb stores just in-frame clones and leaves some out. The top ten hold approximately 30% of the sample, which has 7,000 or so clones, approximately 77% seen once. The sequenced sample consisted of tumor tissue. These receptors were obtained from a human donor with peripheral T-cell lymphoma. Each CDR3 is given with its conserved first and last residue. D genes are given only for firm matches. Part of the rows lack a size; the others show once, few, many or a class for expanded clones.

d_gene,abundance,j_gene,v_gene,CDR3nt,CDR3aa
.,few,TRBJ1-2,TRBV14,TGTGCCAGCAGTCAGGGAATCGGCTATGGCTACACCTTC,CASSQGIGYGYTF
.,.,TRBJ2-2,TRBV2,TGTGCCAGCAGCCAGGGACTCCCCGTGTCCGGGGAGCTGTTTTTT,CASSQGLPVSGELFF
.,.,TRBJ1-6,TRBV5-1,TGCGCCAGCAGCTTAACAGGGAATGGTAATTCACCCCTCCACTTT,CASSLTGNGNSPLHF
TRBD1,.,TRBJ1-5,TRBV27,TGTGCCAGCAGTTTTAGCTGGACAGGAGATCAGCCCCAGCATTTT,CASSFSWTGDQPQHF
.,.,TRBJ2-5,TRBV29-1,TGCAGCCAATCCGCCACAGTCGGCGAGACCCAGTACTTC,CSQSATVGETQYF
.,.,TRBJ2-7,TRBV12-5,TGTGCTAGTGGTTTGCGTCGGGAGCAGTACTTC,CASGLRREQYF
.,.,TRBJ1-5,TRBV19,TGTGCCAGTAGTATGCAGGGCACCCTCAATCAGCCCCAGCATTTT,CASSMQGTLNQPQHF
.,.,TRBJ1-1,TRBV28,TGTGCCAGCAGCCCACTAATGAACACTGAAGCTTTCTTT,CASSPLMNTEAFF
TRBD1,.,TRBJ2-7,TRBV10-2,TGCGCCAGCAGTGATCCGGGACAGGGGGTGTACGAGCAGTACTTC,CASSDPGQGVYEQYF
.,.,TRBJ2-1,TRBV9,TGTGCCAGCAGCGTAGCTCGCACAGGGTACTACAATGAGCAGTTCTTC,CASSVARTGYYNEQFF
.,.,TRBJ1-1,TRBV6-8,TGTGCCATCAGTCCTGGGGTTGACAGGAACACTGAAGCTTTCTTT,CAISPGVDRNTEAFF
.,few,TRBJ1-2,TRBV19,TGTGCCAGTACTAATGGGGCCTATGGCTACACCTTC,CASTNGAYGYTF
TRBD2,.,TRBJ2-1,TRBV7-1,TGTGCCAGAAGCTTGGCACTAGCGGGGACCTACAATGAGCAGTTCTTC,CARSLALAGTYNEQFF
TRBD1,.,TRBJ1-2,TRBV28,TGTGCCAGCAGTTTTGCGACAGGGGGATTCGGCTACACCTTC,CASSFATGGFGYTF
.,.,TRBJ1-1,TRBV28,TGTGCCAGCAGTCTCACCGGGACGGCGAACACTGAAGCTTTCTTT,CASSLTGTANTEAFF
.,.,TRBJ1-5,TRBV6-8,TGTGCCAGCAGCCTAGACAACTATAGCAATCAGCCCCAGCATTTT,CASSLDNYSNQPQHF
TRBD2,few,TRBJ2-5,TRBV29-1,TGCAGCGTTGAAGTACACGGGGGGGTCCGGGAGACCCAGTACTTC,CSVEVHGGVRETQYF
TRBD1,.,TRBJ2-3,TRBV7-6,TGTGCCAGCAGCTCCCACATCGGGACAGGCACAGATACGCAGTATTTT,CASSSHIGTGTDTQYF
.,.,TRBJ1-3,TRBV6-8,TGTGCCAGCAGTTACTCATCCGGGACTGGAAACACCATATATTTT,CASSYSSGTGNTIYF
.,.,TRBJ2-2,TRBV6-8,TGTGCCAGCAGTTACTCCCCAGGGGGGGCCTCCGCCGGGGAGCTGTTTTTT,CASSYSPGGASAGELFF
.,.,TRBJ1-2,TRBV18,TGTGCCAGCTCACCACCGTCGATAGGTTATGGCTACACCTTC,CASSPPSIGYGYTF
TRBD1,.,TRBJ1-2,TRBV28,TGTGCCAGCAGTCCGGACAGGGGGGCATATGGCTACACCTTC,CASSPDRGAYGYTF
.,.,TRBJ1-6,TRBV6-8,TGTGCCAGCAGGGCCTTGTATAATTCACCCCTCCACTTT,CASRALYNSPLHF
.,.,TRBJ2-5,TRBV1,TGCGCCAGCAGGGGGGTTGGAGAGACCCAGTACTTC,CASRGVGETQYF
TRBD1,.,TRBJ1-2,TRBV19,TGTGCCAGTACTATGGACAGGGTTAGCAATGGCTACACCTTC,CASTMDRVSNGYTF
.,.,TRBJ1-5,TRBV1,TGCGCCAGCAGCCAAGTCCCTGGGGGGCTGAAAGGCAATCAGCCCCAGCATTTT,CASSQVPGGLKGNQPQHF
.,.,TRBJ1-5,TRBV18,TGTGCCAACTCACCCGCGGGGTATCAGCCCCAGCATTTT,CANSPAGYQPQHF
.,.,TRBJ2-1,TRBV5-1,TGCGCCAGCAGCTTGGGGGGCTCCTACAATGAGCAGTTCTTC,CASSLGGSYNEQFF
.,.,TRBJ2-1,TRBV16,TGTGCCAGCAGCCAATCTTTCGGGAATGAGCAGTTCTTC,CASSQSFGNEQFF
.,.,TRBJ1-5,TRBV7-5,TGTGCCAGCAGCTTAGTTGGGACACCGCCCCATCAGCCCCAGCATTTT,CASSLVGTPPHQPQHF
.,.,TRBJ1-1,TRBV1,TGCGCCAGCAGCCAAGCCCAGGGGATGAACACTGAAGCTTTCTTT,CASSQAQGMNTEAFF
.,once,TRBJ1-2,TRBV23-1,TGCGCCAGCAGCCAAGTAGGAGTCTATGGAGGCTACACCTTC,CASSQVGVYGGYTF
.,once,TRBJ1-1,TRBV11-3,TGTGCCAGCAGCTTGGACCGGGGGCGATTCACTGAAGCTTTCTTT,CASSLDRGRFTEAFF
.,.,TRBJ1-1,TRBV25-1,TGTGCCAGCAGTGAAAGAGTTATGAACACTGAAGCTTTCTTT,CASSERVMNTEAFF
TRBD1,.,TRBJ1-2,TRBV11-3,TGTGCCAGCAGCCCGACAGGGACTAACTATGGCTACACCTTC,CASSPTGTNYGYTF
TRBD1,.,TRBJ2-1,TRBV19,TGTGCCAGTCTCCGGACAGGGGTGGGGAATGAGCAGTTCTTC,CASLRTGVGNEQFF
.,.,TRBJ1-1,TRBV6-8,TGTGCCAGCAGTTTCCAGGTCCTGTTTTCGTCCGCAATGAACACTGAAGCTTTCTTT,CASSFQVLFSSAMNTEAFF
TRBD1,.,TRBJ1-4,TRBV6-8,TGTGCCAGCAGTATCCAGCCGGGACAGGGAAATGAAAAACTGTTTTTT,CASSIQPGQGNEKLFF
TRBD1,once,TRBJ1-2,TRBV18,TGTGCCAGCTCACCGCCCTGGGACAGCTATGGCTACACCTTC,CASSPPWDSYGYTF
TRBD1,.,TRBJ2-6,TRBV15,TGTGCCACCAGCACCGGGACAGGGTCTGGGGCCAACGTCCTGACTTTC,CATSTGTGSGANVLTF
.,.,TRBJ2-3,TRBV2,TGTGCCAGCAGTGACTCCACAGATACGCAGTATTTT,CASSDSTDTQYF
.,.,TRBJ2-7,TRBV15,TGTGCCACCAGCATCCGACAAACCTCGGGGGAGCAGTACTTC,CATSIRQTSGEQYF
TRBD2,few,TRBJ2-5,TRBV19,TGTGCCAGTTCGCCAGCTGCGGGGGGGCTTGAGACCCAGTACTTC,CASSPAAGGLETQYF
TRBD1,.,TRBJ1-6,TRBV19,TGTGCCAGTAGTCCGTGGGGACAGGGGATCGGTAATTCACCCCTCCACTTT,CASSPWGQGIGNSPLHF
.,few,TRBJ1-5,TRBV6-8,TGTGCCAGCAGTACGACAGCTTTTAGCAATCAGCCCCAGCATTTT,CASSTTAFSNQPQHF
TRBD1,.,TRBJ1-5,TRBV28,TGTGCCAGCAGTTTACAGGGGGCTCAGCCCCAGCATTTT,CASSLQGAQPQHF
.,once,TRBJ2-3,TRBV4-1,TGCGCCAGCAGCCAAGAGCAGGGTAGTGGGTATAGCAATCAGCCCCAGTATTTT,CASSQEQGSGYSNQPQYF
.,.,TRBJ1-1,TRBV28,TGTGCCAGCAGTTCTCGACAGCTAATGAACACTGAAGCTTTCTTT,CASSSRQLMNTEAFF
.,.,TRBJ2-3,TRBV14,TGTGCCAGCAGCCAAGGGGGCGGGTTTTACACAGATACGCAGTATTTT,CASSQGGGFYTDTQYF
TRBD2,once,TRBJ2-3,TRBV6-4,TGTGCCATCAGACCGGGACTAGCGGGGGGGTCCACAGATACGCAGTATTTT,CAIRPGLAGGSTDTQYF
.,.,TRBJ1-2,TRBV6-8,TGTGCCAGCAGTTACGGTTTGGGTACTAACTATGGCTACACCTTC,CASSYGLGTNYGYTF
.,.,TRBJ2-1,TRBV15,TGTGCCACCAGCAGAGATCGGCGTCAGGGTGAGCAGTTCTTC,CATSRDRRQGEQFF